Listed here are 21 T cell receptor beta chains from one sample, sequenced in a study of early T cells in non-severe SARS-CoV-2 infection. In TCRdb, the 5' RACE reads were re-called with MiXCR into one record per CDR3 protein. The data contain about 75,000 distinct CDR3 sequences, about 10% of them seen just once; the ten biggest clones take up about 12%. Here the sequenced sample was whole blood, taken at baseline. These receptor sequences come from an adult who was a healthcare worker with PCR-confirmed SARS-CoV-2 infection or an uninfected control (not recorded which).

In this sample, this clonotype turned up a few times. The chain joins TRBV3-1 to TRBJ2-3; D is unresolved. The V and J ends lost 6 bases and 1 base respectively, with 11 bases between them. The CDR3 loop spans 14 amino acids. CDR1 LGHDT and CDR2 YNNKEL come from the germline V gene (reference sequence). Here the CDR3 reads CASSPSLRTDTQYF. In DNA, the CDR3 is TGTGCCAGCAGTCCCAGTCTACGCACAGATACGCAGTATTTT.

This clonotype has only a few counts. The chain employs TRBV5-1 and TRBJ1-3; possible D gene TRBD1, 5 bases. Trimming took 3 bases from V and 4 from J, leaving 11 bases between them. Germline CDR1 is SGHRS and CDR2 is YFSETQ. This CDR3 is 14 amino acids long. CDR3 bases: TGCGCCAGCAGCTGGGGGACCGACGGAAACACCATATATTTT. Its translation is CASSWGTDGNTIYF.

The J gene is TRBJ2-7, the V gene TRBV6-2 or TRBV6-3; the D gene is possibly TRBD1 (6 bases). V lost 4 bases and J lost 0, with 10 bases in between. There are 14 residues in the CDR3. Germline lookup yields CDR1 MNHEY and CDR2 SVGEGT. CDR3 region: CASSLPDSSYEQYF. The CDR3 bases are TGTGCCAGCAGTTTACCGGACAGCTCCTACGAGCAGTACTTC.

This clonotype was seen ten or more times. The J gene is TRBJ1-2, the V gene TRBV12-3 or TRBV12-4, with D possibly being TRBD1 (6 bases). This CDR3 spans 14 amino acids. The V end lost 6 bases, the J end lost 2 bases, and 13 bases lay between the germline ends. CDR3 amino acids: CASSFGQMNYGYTF. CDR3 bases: TGTGCCAGCAGCTTCGGACAGATGAACTATGGCTACACCTTC.

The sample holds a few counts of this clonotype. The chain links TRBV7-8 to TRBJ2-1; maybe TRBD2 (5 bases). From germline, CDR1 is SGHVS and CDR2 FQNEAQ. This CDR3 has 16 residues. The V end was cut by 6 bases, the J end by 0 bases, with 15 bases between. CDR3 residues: CASRPGSPSSYNEQFF. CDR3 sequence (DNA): TGTGCCAGCAGACCGGGAAGCCCGAGCTCCTACAATGAGCAGTTCTTC.

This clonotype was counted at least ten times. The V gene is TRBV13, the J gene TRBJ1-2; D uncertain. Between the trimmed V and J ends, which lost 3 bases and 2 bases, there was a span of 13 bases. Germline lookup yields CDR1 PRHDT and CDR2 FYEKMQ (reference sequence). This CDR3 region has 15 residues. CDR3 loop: CASSLGLGRNYGYTF. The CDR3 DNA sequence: TGTGCCAGCAGCTTGGGTCTAGGGCGGAACTATGGCTACACCTTC.

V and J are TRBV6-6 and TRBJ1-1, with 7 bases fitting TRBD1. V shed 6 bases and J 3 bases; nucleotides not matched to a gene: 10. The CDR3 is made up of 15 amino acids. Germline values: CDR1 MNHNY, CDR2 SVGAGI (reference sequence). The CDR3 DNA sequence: TGTGCCAGCAGAAGACAGGGAGGAGGGGACACTGAAGCTTTCTTT. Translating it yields CASRRQGGGDTEAFF.

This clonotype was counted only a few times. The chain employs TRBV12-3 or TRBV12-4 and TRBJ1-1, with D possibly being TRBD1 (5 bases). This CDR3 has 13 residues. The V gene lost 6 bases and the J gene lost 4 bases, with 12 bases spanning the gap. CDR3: CASRSGAGTEAFF. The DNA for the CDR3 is TGTGCCAGCAGATCCGGGGCGGGCACTGAAGCTTTCTTT.

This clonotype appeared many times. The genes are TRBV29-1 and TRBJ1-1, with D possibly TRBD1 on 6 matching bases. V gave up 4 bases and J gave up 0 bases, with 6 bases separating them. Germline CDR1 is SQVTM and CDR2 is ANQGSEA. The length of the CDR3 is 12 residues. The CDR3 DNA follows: TGCAGCGTTGGACAGGTGAACACTGAAGCTTTCTTT. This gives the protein CSVGQVNTEAFF. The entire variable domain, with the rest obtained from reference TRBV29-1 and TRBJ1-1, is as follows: SAVISQKPSRDICQRGTSLTIQCQVDSQVTMMFWYRQQPGQSLTLIATANQGSEATYESGFVIDKFPISRPNLTFSTLTVSNMSPEDSSIYLCSVGQVNTEAFFGQGTRLTVV.

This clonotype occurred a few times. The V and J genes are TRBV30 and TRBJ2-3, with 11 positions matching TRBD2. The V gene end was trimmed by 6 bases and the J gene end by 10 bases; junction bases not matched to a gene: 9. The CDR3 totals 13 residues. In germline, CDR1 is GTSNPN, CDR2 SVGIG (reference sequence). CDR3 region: CACISGGARAQYF. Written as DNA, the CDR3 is TGTGCCTGTATTAGCGGGGGGGCCCGTGCGCAGTATTTT. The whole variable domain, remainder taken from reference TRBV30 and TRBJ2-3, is SQTIHQWPATLVQPVGSPLSLECTVEGTSNPNLYWYRQAAGRGLQLLFYSVGIGQISSEVPQNLSASRPQDRQFILSSKKLLLSDSGFYLCACISGGARAQYFGPGTRLTVL.

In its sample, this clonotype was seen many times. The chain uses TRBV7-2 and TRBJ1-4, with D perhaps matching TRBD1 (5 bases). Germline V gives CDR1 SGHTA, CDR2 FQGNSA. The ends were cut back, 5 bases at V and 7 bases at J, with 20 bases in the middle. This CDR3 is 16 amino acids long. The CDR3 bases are TGTGCCAGCAGCCCCCTTTCCCCGACAGAGAGTGAAAAACTGTTTTTT. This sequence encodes CASSPLSPTESEKLFF.

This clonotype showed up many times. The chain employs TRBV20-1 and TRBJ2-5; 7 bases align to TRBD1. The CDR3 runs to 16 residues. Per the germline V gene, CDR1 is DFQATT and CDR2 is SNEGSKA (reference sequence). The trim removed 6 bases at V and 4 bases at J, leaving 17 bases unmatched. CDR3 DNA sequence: TGCAGTGCAGACAGGGAAGCCCGGATGGGTGCAGAGACCCAGTACTTC. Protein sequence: CSADREARMGAETQYF.

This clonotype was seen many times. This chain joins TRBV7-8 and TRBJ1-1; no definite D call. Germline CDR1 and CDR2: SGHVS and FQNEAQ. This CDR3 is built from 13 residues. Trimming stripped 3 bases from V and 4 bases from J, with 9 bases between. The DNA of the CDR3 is TGTGCCAGCAGCTTGTTCAGAGCCACTGAAGCTTTCTTT. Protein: CASSLFRATEAFF.

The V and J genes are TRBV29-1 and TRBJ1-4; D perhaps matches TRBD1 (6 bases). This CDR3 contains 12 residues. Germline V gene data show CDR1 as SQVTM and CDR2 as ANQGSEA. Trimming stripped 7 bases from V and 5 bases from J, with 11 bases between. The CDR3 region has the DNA TGCAGCGCAGGGGCTGGGAATGAAAAACTGTTTTTT. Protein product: CSAGAGNEKLFF.

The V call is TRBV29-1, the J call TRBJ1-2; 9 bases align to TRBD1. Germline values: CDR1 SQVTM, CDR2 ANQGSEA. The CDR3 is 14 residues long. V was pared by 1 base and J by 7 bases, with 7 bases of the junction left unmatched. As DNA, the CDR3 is TGCAGCGTTGAAGTACAGGACAGGGGATTTGGCTACACCTTC. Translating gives CSVEVQDRGFGYTF.

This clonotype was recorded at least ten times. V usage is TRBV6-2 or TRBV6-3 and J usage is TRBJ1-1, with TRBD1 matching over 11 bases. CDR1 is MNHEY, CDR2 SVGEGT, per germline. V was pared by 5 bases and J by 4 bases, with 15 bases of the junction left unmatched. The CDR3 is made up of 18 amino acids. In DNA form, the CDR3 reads TGTGCCAGCAGTCCGGGACAGGGGGTTCTTCGGGGAAGCACTGAAGCTTTCTTT. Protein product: CASSPGQGVLRGSTEAFF.

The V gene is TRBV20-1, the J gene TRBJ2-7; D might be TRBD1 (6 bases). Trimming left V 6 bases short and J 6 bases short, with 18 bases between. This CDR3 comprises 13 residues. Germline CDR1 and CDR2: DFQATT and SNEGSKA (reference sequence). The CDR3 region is CSAPPTGSGEQYF. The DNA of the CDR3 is TGCAGTGCCCCCCCGACAGGATCTGGCGAGCAGTACTTC.

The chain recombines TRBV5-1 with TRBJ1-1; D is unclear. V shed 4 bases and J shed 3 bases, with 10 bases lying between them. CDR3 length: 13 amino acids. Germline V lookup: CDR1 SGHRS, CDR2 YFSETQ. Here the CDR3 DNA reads TGCGCCAGCAGCCCCGCGCTGGACACTGAAGCTTTCTTT. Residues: CASSPALDTEAFF.

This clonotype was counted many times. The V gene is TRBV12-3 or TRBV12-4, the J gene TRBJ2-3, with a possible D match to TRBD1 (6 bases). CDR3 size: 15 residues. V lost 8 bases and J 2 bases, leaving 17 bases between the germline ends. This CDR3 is CASQMGQGATDTQYF. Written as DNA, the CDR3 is TGTGCCAGCCAAATGGGACAAGGGGCCACAGATACGCAGTATTTT.

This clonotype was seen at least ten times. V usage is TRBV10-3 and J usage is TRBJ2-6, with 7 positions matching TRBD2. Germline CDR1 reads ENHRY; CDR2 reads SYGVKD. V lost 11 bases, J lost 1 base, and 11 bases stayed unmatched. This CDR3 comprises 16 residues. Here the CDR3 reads CAVDNRGVSGANVLTF. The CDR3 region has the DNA TGTGCCGTCGACAACCGGGGGGTTTCTGGGGCCAACGTCCTGACTTTC.

This CDR3 reads CASTQGTGVGEQFF. The CDR3 nucleotides read TGTGCCAGCACCCAGGGGACTGGGGTTGGTGAGCAGTTCTTC. The genes are TRBV9 and TRBJ2-1, with D perhaps given as TRBD1 or TRBD2 (6 bases each). The CDR3 length is 14 residues. Trimming took 6 bases from V and 9 from J, leaving 19 bases between them. The germline V gene encodes CDR1 SGDLS and CDR2 YYNGEE.